The sequence of this TCR beta chain was determined in a study of shared clonotypes between healthy human individuals. Study-wide context: Participating donors consisted of a couple of women and a few men aged 18 to 49. The study used three CD4 naive, three CD4 memory, two CD8 naive and one CD8 memory plate per donor. The study, taken as a whole, reports: Naive subsets generally had larger estimated richness than memory subsets.

Execution of the assay was at deep level. Here immunoSEQ multiplex PCR was the method, and the copy in TCRdb shows in-frame clones only, minus some. The sample has over 850,000 clones, about four fifths seen once. CDR1 is MDHEN and CDR2 is SYDVKM in the germline V gene. The ends were cut back, 3 bases at V and 4 bases at J, with 12 bases in the middle. The CDR3 totals 14 residues. A word on this clone: Antigen unknown.

The chain couples TRBV28 to TRBJ2-5; D could derive from TRBD1 or TRBD2 (5 bases each). The receptor was isolated from a man in his late teens or twenties in good health. Some clones in this sample may be carry-over from other donors' samples. The source material was memory CD4+ T cells from PBMCs. Subset defined: CD45RA-negative fraction. CDR3 amino acids: CASSFRGAGETQYF. CDR3 DNA sequence: TGTGCCAGCAGTTTTCGAGGGGCTGGAGAGACCCAGTACTTC.